Included here is one T cell receptor beta chain sequence, with context. Its antigen is not known. Germline CDR1 and CDR2: SEHNR and FQNEAQ (reference sequence). V was cut by 5 bases and J by 0 bases, with 14 bases left in between. The CDR3 sequence is 16 residues long. This record comes from a study of shared clonotypes between healthy human individuals. On the study more broadly: CD4 naive and CD4 memory each took three plates per donor, while CD8 naive took two and CD8 memory one.

The naive CD8 fraction comprised CD45RO-negative cells positively selected for CCR7 and excluded terminally differentiated effector memory CD45RA+ cells. Healthy HIV-negative adults with no recent acute infections or vaccinations were recruited as donors. General study findings and limits: Clonotypes shared by all four sorted-subset donors had higher generation probabilities than non-shared clonotypes.

Profiled with immunoSEQ multiplex PCR; TCRdb holds only in-frame clones, not every one. Of roughly 1,800,000 clones in the sample, 85% to 95% are singletons; the top ten hold around 1%. The material sequenced was naive CD8+ T cells sorted from blood. The gene calls are TRBV7-9 and TRBJ2-1; a possible D gene is TRBD2 (6 bases). The sequence came from a man younger than 35 in good health. The CDR3 sequence is CASSPPLTSSYNEQFF. CDR3 sequence (DNA): TGTGCCAGCAGCCCCCCCTTGACTAGCTCCTACAATGAGCAGTTCTTC. Drawing the rest from reference TRBV7-9 and TRBJ2-1, the complete variable domain is DTGVSQNPRHKITKRGQNVTFRCDPISEHNRLYWYRQTLGQGPEFLTYFQNEAQLEKSRLLSDRFSAERPKGSFSTLEIQRTEQGDSAMYLCASSPPLTSSYNEQFFGPGTRLTVL.